What follows are 7 T cell receptor beta chains derived from one specimen sequenced in a study of cytomegalovirus exposure and HLA in healthy donors. Vbeta (60) and Jbeta (13) primers were used in the PCR. Produced via immunoSEQ multiplex PCR; TCRdb's table is partial and in-frame only. The profile covers some 180,000 clones, with roughly 80% appearing a single time and approximately 3% taken by the ten largest. Sequencing was performed on PBMCs. Receptors originate from a woman in her thirties in good health and CMV-seronegative.

V is TRBV29-1 and J is TRBJ2-3; TRBD1 might be the D (6 bases). CDR1 is SQVTM and CDR2 is ANQGSEA in the germline V gene. V gave up 3 bases and J gave up 4 bases, with 17 bases separating them. This CDR3 comprises 15 residues. DNA of the CDR3: TGCAGCGTTGATGGGACAATCGGAGTCCCAGATACGCAGTATTTT. Its translation: CSVDGTIGVPDTQYF.

The chain links TRBV6-6 to TRBJ1-2; 9 bases map to TRBD1. The V gene's germline CDR1 is MNHNY and CDR2 SVGAGI (reference sequence). The CDR3 runs 15 residues. Trimming cost V 6 bases and J 3 bases; bases outside gene matches: 8. CDR3 bases: TGTGCCAGCAGCCAACAGACAGGGGGATACTATGGCTACACCTTC. This encodes CASSQQTGGYYGYTF.

V usage is TRBV13 and J usage is TRBJ1-2; 8 positions agree with TRBD1. The ends lost 5 bases at V and 4 bases at J; junction bases unmatched: 6. In germline, CDR1 is PRHDT, CDR2 FYEKMQ (reference sequence). The CDR3 runs to 14 residues. CDR3: CASSPGGGPYGYTF. For the CDR3, the DNA is TGTGCCAGCAGCCCAGGGGGCGGACCCTATGGCTACACCTTC.

The chain uses TRBV18 and TRBJ2-1; 7 bases map to TRBD1. CDR1 is KGHSH, CDR2 LQKENI, per germline. This CDR3 comprises 15 residues. V was pared by 5 bases and J by 2 bases, with 6 bases of the junction left unmatched. The CDR3 reads CASSADRVTYNEQFF. DNA for the CDR3: TGTGCCAGCTCAGCCGACAGGGTGACCTACAATGAGCAGTTCTTC.

The chain has TRBV27 and TRBJ2-4; 9 nucleotides match TRBD1. CDR1 MNHEY and CDR2 SMNVEV come from the germline V gene (reference sequence). The length of the CDR3 is 15 residues. The ends lost 6 bases at V and 11 bases at J; junction bases unmatched: 14. The CDR3 sequence is CASSRGQGPVAVQYF. The CDR3 coding sequence is TGTGCCAGCAGCAGAGGACAGGGGCCGGTGGCGGTTCAGTACTTC.

The V gene is TRBV18, the J gene TRBJ1-5, with D possibly being TRBD1 (6 bases). V dropped 8 bases and J dropped 5 bases, with 13 bases sitting between them. The germline gives CDR1 KGHSH, CDR2 LQKENI. The CDR3 extends over 13 amino acids. CDR3 bases: TGTGCCAGCACCTCGGGGGGGCATCAGCCCCAGCATTTT. This codes for CASTSGGHQPQHF.

This chain uses TRBV5-1 with TRBJ2-1; D may be TRBD2 (5 bases). Germline CDR1 reads SGHRS; CDR2 reads YFSETQ. This CDR3 contains 14 residues. V was shortened by 0 bases and J by 3 bases, with 7 bases between the two germline ends. The CDR3 DNA sequence: TGCGCCAGCAGCTTGGGAGGACTCTACAATGAGCAGTTCTTC. Encoded protein: CASSLGGLYNEQFF. The full variable domain, completed using reference TRBV5-1 and TRBJ2-1, is KAGVTQTPRYLIKTRGQQVTLSCSPISGHRSVSWYQQTPGQGLQFLFEYFSETQRNKGNFPGRFSGRQFSNSRSEMNVSTLELGDSALYLCASSLGGLYNEQFFGPGTRLTVL.